What follows are 20 T cell receptor beta chains derived from one specimen sequenced in a study of T cells in Graves' hyperthyroidism and ophthalmopathy. Researchers took RNA transcripts and amplified the TCR beta CDR3 regions from them. HTBI primers were employed in a first-round RT-PCR of the TCR CDR3. MiXCR was run by TCRdb on the multiplex PCR reads, yielding one entry per CDR3 protein. The sample has fewer than 550,000 distinct CDR3 sequences, 15% to 19% seen once. The sample taken for sequencing was blood. These receptors were collected from a woman between 18 and 29 years old with Graves' hyperthyroidism.

This clonotype was observed many times. The chain recombines TRBV11-3 with TRBJ2-1; D uncertain. Germline CDR1 reads SGHNT; CDR2 reads YENEEA. The CDR3 has 13 residues. Trimming removed 6 bases at V and 5 bases at J, with 11 bases between. CDR3 nucleotides: TGTGCCAGCAGTCAGAAAGGGAACAATGAGCAGTTCTTC. Its translation is CASSQKGNNEQFF. The complete variable domain, with remaining parts taken from reference TRBV11-3 and TRBJ2-1, reads EAGVVQSPRYKIIEKKQPVAFWCNPISGHNTLYWYLQNLGQGPELLIRYENEEAVDDSQLPKDRFSAERLKGVDSTLKIQPAELGDSAVYLCASSQKGNNEQFFGPGTRLTVL.

This clonotype was seen a handful of times. The gene calls are TRBV12-5 and TRBJ1-2; D unresolved. The CDR3 has 13 residues. CDR1 and CDR2 from the germline V gene are LGHNT and FRNRAP. V was trimmed by 7 bases and J by 4 bases, leaving 13 bases between them. CDR3 amino acids: CASATEKFYGYTF. The CDR3 DNA sequence: TGTGCTAGTGCCACAGAAAAATTCTATGGCTACACCTTC.

This clonotype was picked up many times. This chain connects TRBV5-1 to TRBJ2-1; D gene unclear. The CDR3 runs to 11 residues. CDR1 is SGHRS, CDR2 YFSETQ, per germline. Trimming cost V 0 bases and J 12 bases, with 7 bases left between them. The chain's CDR3 is CASSLGRWQFF. CDR3 sequence (DNA): TGCGCCAGCAGCTTGGGCCGATGGCAGTTCTTC. The full variable domain, its missing parts supplied by reference TRBV5-1 and TRBJ2-1, is KAGVTQTPRYLIKTRGQQVTLSCSPISGHRSVSWYQQTPGQGLQFLFEYFSETQRNKGNFPGRFSGRQFSNSRSEMNVSTLELGDSALYLCASSLGRWQFFGPGTRLTVL.

This clonotype appeared many times. This sequence joins TRBV18 and TRBJ2-2; no definite D call. The CDR3 sequence is 16 residues long. Trimming stripped 3 bases from V and 0 bases from J, with 11 bases between. In germline, CDR1 is KGHSH, CDR2 LQKENI. CDR3 in amino acids: CASSPSISANTGELFF. The CDR3 nucleotides read TGTGCCAGCTCACCGAGTATTTCTGCGAACACCGGGGAGCTGTTTTTT. The full variable domain, its missing parts supplied by reference TRBV18 and TRBJ2-2, is NAGVMQNPRHLVRRRGQEARLRCSPMKGHSHVYWYRQLPEEGLKFMVYLQKENIIDESGMPKERFSAEFPKEGPSILRIQQVVRGDSAAYFCASSPSISANTGELFFGEGSRLTVL.

DNA of the CDR3: TGTGCCAGCAGCGTAGACCCCGAGGGGAGGCCACAGGATACGCAGTATTTT. This encodes CASSVDPEGRPQDTQYF. The chain combines TRBV9 with TRBJ2-3; a possible D gene is TRBD2 (6 bases). CDR3 size: 17 residues. Trimming removed 0 bases from V and 6 bases from J, with 20 bases in between. Germline V CDR1 and CDR2: SGDLS, YYNGEE.

This clonotype was seen ten or more times. The chain couples TRBV5-1 to TRBJ2-4; D uncertain. The CDR3 has 12 residues. V lost 4 bases, J lost 9 bases, and 11 bases lay in between. Germline loops: CDR1 SGHRS, CDR2 YFSETQ. The DNA for the CDR3 is TGCGCCAGCAGCCCGGACCACGGCATTCAGTACTTC. Translation gives CASSPDHGIQYF.

Many counts were recorded for this clonotype. The chain links TRBV2 to TRBJ2-1; 14 nucleotides match TRBD2. The CDR3 runs 15 residues. With V trimmed by 6 bases and J by 9 bases, 7 bases remained unmatched. Germline loops: CDR1 SNHLY, CDR2 FYNNEI. The DNA of the CDR3 is TGTGCCAGCAGCAACGGACTAGCGGGAGGAGGTGAGCAGTTCTTC. Protein sequence: CASSNGLAGGGEQFF.

The chain has TRBV20-1 and TRBJ1-2; D not resolved. The CDR3 covers 15 residues. The germline V and J ends were trimmed by 0 bases and 0 bases, with 11 bases remaining between them. CDR1 DFQATT and CDR2 SNEGSKA come from the germline V gene (reference sequence). CDR3 nucleotides: TGCAGTGCTAGAGATGAAGGGTCCTCTAACTATGGCTACACCTTC. Its protein is CSARDEGSSNYGYTF.

This clonotype was recorded at least ten times. The gene calls are TRBV7-9 and TRBJ2-5, with D perhaps TRBD1 (6 bases). Trimming took 0 bases from V and 4 from J, leaving 15 bases between them. The CDR3 extends over 16 amino acids. The V gene's germline CDR1 is SEHNR and CDR2 FQNEAQ (reference sequence). The CDR3 here is CASSLAVYVQGETQYF. The CDR3 DNA is TGTGCCAGCAGCTTAGCCGTCTACGTACAGGGAGAGACCCAGTACTTC.

This chain uses TRBV4-1 with TRBJ1-2, with D tentatively TRBD1 (5 bases). V was pared by 0 bases and J by 3 bases, with 11 bases between. Germline CDR1 MGHRA, CDR2 YSYEKL. The CDR3 length is 15 residues. The CDR3 bases are TGCGCCAGCAGCCAAGAATCGCGAGGGGACTATGGCTACACCTTC. Its protein product is CASSQESRGDYGYTF.

The rearrangement joins TRBV11-2 to TRBJ1-6, with D unresolved. Between the trimmed V and J ends, which lost 4 bases and 10 bases, there was a span of 11 bases. The CDR3 totals 13 residues. CDR1 and CDR2 (germline): SGHAT, FQNNGV. The CDR3 spells CASSSSGGSPLHF. CDR3 DNA sequence: TGTGCCAGCAGCTCCTCGGGAGGATCACCCCTCCACTTT.

The chain links TRBV6-2 or TRBV6-3 to TRBJ2-1; 7 bases are shared with TRBD1. Germline V gene data show CDR1 as MNHEY and CDR2 as SVGEGT. The V segment lost 6 bases and the J segment 0 bases; nucleotides outside the gene matches: 8. There are 16 residues in the CDR3. The CDR3 DNA reads TGTGCCAGCAGCGCCGGACAGGCGAGCTCCTACAATGAGCAGTTCTTC. Amino acid sequence: CASSAGQASSYNEQFF.

This clonotype was observed many times. The chain carries TRBV3-1 and TRBJ2-7, with D hard to call. Germline V gives CDR1 LGHDT, CDR2 YNNKEL (reference sequence). This CDR3 is 13 amino acids long. V shed 4 bases and J shed 0 bases, with 7 bases lying between them. The CDR3 DNA reads as TGTGCCAGCAGCCCATACCACTCCTACGAGCAGTACTTC. It is translated as CASSPYHSYEQYF.

This clonotype appeared many times. V and J are TRBV9 and TRBJ1-4; TRBD1 aligns across 7 bases. The germline V gene has CDR1 SGDLS and CDR2 YYNGEE. Germline trimming cut 0 bases from V and 0 bases from J; bases unmatched to any gene: 5. CDR3 length: 17 residues. The CDR3, as DNA: TGTGCCAGCAGCGTAGGAGTGCAGGGGGCAACTAATGAAAAACTGTTTTTT. It translates to CASSVGVQGATNEKLFF.

This clonotype was seen at least ten times. The V call is TRBV15, the J call TRBJ1-1, with D unclear. The CDR3 length is 11 residues. Trimming shortened V by 5 bases and J by 2 bases, and 3 bases separated the two germline ends. Germline V gene lookup returns CDR1 LNHNV and CDR2 YYDKDF (reference sequence). The CDR3 nucleotides read TGTGCCACCAGCGTCAACACTGAAGCTTTCTTT. Protein sequence: CATSVNTEAFF.

This sequence joins TRBV20-1 and TRBJ2-7; TRBD2 matches 7 bases. The V gene end was trimmed by 5 bases and the J gene end by 2 bases; junction bases not matched to a gene: 12. The length of the CDR3 is 15 residues. Germline CDR1 reads DFQATT; CDR2 reads SNEGSKA (reference sequence). In DNA, the CDR3 is TGCAGTGCTTCCCCCCGCCGCGGGGGTGCCTACGAGCAGTACTTC. Translating gives CSASPRRGGAYEQYF.

This chain uses TRBV4-1 with TRBJ2-7; TRBD2 aligns across 7 bases. V was clipped by 3 bases and J by 4 bases; unmatched bases: 6. This CDR3 has 14 amino acids. Germline V lookup: CDR1 MGHRA, CDR2 YSYEKL. CDR3 amino acids: CASSHSMGGYEQYF. CDR3 bases: TGCGCCAGCAGCCATTCAATGGGGGGGTACGAGCAGTACTTC.

The genes are TRBV24-1 and TRBJ1-5; TRBD1 matches 7 bases. Germline V lookup: CDR1 KGHDR, CDR2 SFDVKD. The CDR3 totals 14 residues. V gave up 10 bases and J gave up 2 bases; unmatched junction bases: 7. CDR3 amino acids: CATADRDRNQPQHF. In DNA form, the CDR3 reads TGTGCCACAGCCGACAGGGACCGCAATCAGCCCCAGCATTTT.

This clonotype was detected a few times. V usage is TRBV2 and J usage is TRBJ2-3; either TRBD1 or TRBD2 may supply D (6 bases each). This CDR3 contains 15 residues. The germline CDR1 and CDR2 sequences are SNHLY and FYNNEI. V was shortened by 3 bases and J by 3 bases, with 13 bases between the two germline ends. The CDR3 DNA is TGTGCCAGCAGTGATGAGGGGGGCGGGACAGATACGCAGTATTTT. As protein: CASSDEGGGTDTQYF.

This clonotype was seen ten or more times. V usage is TRBV2 and J usage is TRBJ2-3, with 9 bases identical to TRBD2. The germline CDR1 and CDR2 sequences are SNHLY and FYNNEI. This CDR3 spans 16 amino acids. V was clipped by 10 bases and J by 2 bases; unmatched bases: 13. CDR3 nucleotides: TGTGCCAACTCACGTGGGACTAGCAGATTCACAGATACGCAGTATTTT. Protein sequence: CANSRGTSRFTDTQYF.